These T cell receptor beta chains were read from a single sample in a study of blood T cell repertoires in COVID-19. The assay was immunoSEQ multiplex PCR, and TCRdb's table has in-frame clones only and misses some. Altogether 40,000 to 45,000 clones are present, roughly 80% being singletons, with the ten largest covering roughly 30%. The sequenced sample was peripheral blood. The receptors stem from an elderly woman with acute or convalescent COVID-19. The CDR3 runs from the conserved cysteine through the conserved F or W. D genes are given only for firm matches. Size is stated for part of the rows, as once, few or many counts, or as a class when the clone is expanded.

CASSRAKGAGGPKNEQFF TGTGCCAGCAGCAGAGCGAAAGGGGCGGGAGGGCCGAAAAATGAGCAGTTCTTC TRBV21-1 few TRBJ2-1 -
CASSSQTDSNQPQHF TGTGCCAGCTCATCACAGACAGATAGCAATCAGCCCCAGCATTTT TRBV18 few TRBJ1-5 -
CASSPGLGTDEQYF TGTGCCAGCAGCCCTGGACTAGGTACAGACGAGCAGTACTTC TRBV7-6 - TRBJ2-7 TRBD2
CAISESSGSRPGGETQYF TGTGCCATCAGTGAGTCTAGCGGGAGCCGACCCGGGGGGGAGACCCAGTACTTC TRBV10-3 - TRBJ2-5 TRBD2
CASSQADRGINTEAFF TGTGCCAGCAGCCAAGCGGACAGGGGCATAAACACTGAAGCTTTCTTT TRBV3-1/TRBV3-2 - TRBJ1-1 TRBD1
CSVVISGNTIYF TGCAGCGTTGTTATCTCTGGAAACACCATATATTTT TRBV29-1 - TRBJ1-3 -
CAITAEGRTDTQYF TGTGCCATCACCGCGGAGGGTAGAACAGATACGCAGTATTTT TRBV10-3 - TRBJ2-3 -
CAWDAGEGFSGYTF TGTGCCTGGGACGCCGGGGAGGGATTTAGTGGCTACACCTTC TRBV30 - TRBJ1-2 -
CAWTDNSPLHF TGTGCCTGGACAGATAATTCACCCCTCCACTTT TRBV30 once TRBJ1-6 -
CASSSLSLNYGYTF TGTGCCAGCAGCTCCCTATCCCTTAACTATGGCTACACCTTC TRBV9 - TRBJ1-2 -
CASSPPTIRAYEQFF TGTGCCAGCTCACCACCGACAATCAGGGCATATGAGCAGTTCTTC TRBV18 - TRBJ2-1 -
CASSLSAGQVTEAFF TGTGCCAGCAGCTTATCCGCGGGCCAGGTCACTGAAGCTTTCTTT TRBV7-2 - TRBJ1-1 -
CASSSFATSGLVGTGELFF TGTGCCAGCAGCTCTTTTGCGACTAGCGGGCTAGTGGGGACCGGGGAGCTGTTTTTT TRBV7-2 - TRBJ2-2 TRBD2
CAWMSTVLNTEAFF TGTGCCTGGATGAGTACTGTGCTAAACACTGAAGCTTTCTTT TRBV30 - TRBJ1-1 -
CASSPQGKNTEAFF TGTGCCAGTAGTCCACAGGGGAAGAACACTGAAGCTTTCTTT TRBV19 once TRBJ1-1 TRBD1
CASSAPPQAYEQYF TGTGCCAGCAGCGCACCTCCACAAGCCTACGAGCAGTACTTC TRBV6-5 - TRBJ2-7 -
CAWSTPGGANYGYTF TGTGCCTGGAGTACCCCGGGGGGGGCGAACTATGGCTACACCTTC TRBV30 - TRBJ1-2 -
CASSPRTGRGASGANVLTF TGTGCCAGCTCACCTCGGACAGGGAGAGGGGCCTCTGGGGCCAACGTCCTGACTTTC TRBV18 once TRBJ2-6 TRBD1
CASSLPRTWGSEPNRSSYNEQFF TGTGCCAGTAGTCTCCCCCGGACCTGGGGCTCCGAGCCGAACCGGAGCTCCTACAATGAGCAGTTCTTC TRBV19 - TRBJ2-1 -
CATSRPKAGGNEQFF TGTGCCACCAGCAGACCTAAGGCGGGAGGTAATGAGCAGTTCTTC TRBV15 - TRBJ2-1 TRBD2
CASSFYKGQGAGTEAFF TGTGCCAGCAGTTTCTATAAAGGACAGGGGGCCGGCACTGAAGCTTTCTTT TRBV27 - TRBJ1-1 TRBD1
CASSQFGWYYEQYF TGTGCCAGCAGCCAATTCGGTTGGTACTACGAGCAGTACTTC TRBV4-2 few TRBJ2-7 -
CASSPQGANVLTF TGTGCCAGCAGTCCCCAAGGGGCCAACGTCCTGACTTTC TRBV11-2 - TRBJ2-6 -
CASSPQTGTSTDTQYF TGCGCCAGCAGCCCACAGACAGGGACTAGCACAGATACGCAGTATTTT TRBV5-1 - TRBJ2-3 -
CASSQGTVSYNEQFF TGTGCCAGCAGCCAGGGGACCGTCTCCTACAATGAGCAGTTCTTC TRBV5-6 - TRBJ2-1 -
CASSAPRGERDVGHEQFF TGTGCCAGCAGCGCCCCAAGGGGGGAGCGGGATGTGGGTCATGAGCAGTTCTTC TRBV9 - TRBJ2-1 -
CASSRTRNTEAFF TGTGCCAGCTCACGTACAAGGAACACTGAAGCTTTCTTT TRBV18 few TRBJ1-1 -
CASSVDGAGVETQYF TGTGCCAGCAGCGTAGATGGGGCGGGGGTTGAGACCCAGTACTTC TRBV9 - TRBJ2-5 TRBD2
CATSDASSETQYF TGTGCCACCAGTGACGCTAGTTCGGAGACCCAGTACTTC TRBV24-1 - TRBJ2-5 -
CASSLPSGQGGNQPQHF TGTGCCAGTAGCCTTCCTTCCGGACAGGGTGGCAATCAGCCCCAGCATTTT TRBV19 - TRBJ1-5 TRBD1
CATSAPYEGVDQPQHF TGTGCCACCAGTGCCCCCTATGAGGGAGTTGACCAGCCCCAGCATTTT TRBV24-1 - TRBJ1-5 -
CASSRGGEETQYF TGTGCCAGCAGCCGCGGGGGGGAAGAGACCCAGTACTTC TRBV5-5 - TRBJ2-5 TRBD2
CASSARGGYSRGGFYEQYF TGTGCCAGCAGCGCAAGGGGAGGTTACTCCCGGGGGGGCTTCTACGAGCAGTACTTC TRBV11-2 - TRBJ2-7 TRBD2
CASSPGLAGNTGELFF TGCGCCAGCAGCCCGGGACTAGCGGGGAACACCGGGGAGCTGTTTTTT TRBV5-1 - TRBJ2-2 TRBD2
CASSIRGEGNQPQHF TGTGCCAGTAGTATAAGAGGGGAGGGCAATCAGCCCCAGCATTTT TRBV19 - TRBJ1-5 -
CASSPPAGTDYGYTF TGTGCCAGCTCACCACCAGCCGGGACAGACTATGGCTACACCTTC TRBV18 - TRBJ1-2 TRBD1
CASSTGHSNTEAFF TGTGCCAGCAGCACCGGACATTCAAACACTGAAGCTTTCTTT TRBV7-8 - TRBJ1-1 -
CASSVSLENEQFF TGTGCCAGCTCAGTAAGCCTAGAAAATGAGCAGTTCTTC TRBV18 - TRBJ2-1 -
CASSPQGRAQHF TGTGCCAGCAGCCCCCAGGGCCGGGCCCAGCATTTT TRBV28 - TRBJ1-5 -
CASKDTYEQYF TGCGCCAGCAAGGACACCTACGAGCAGTACTTC TRBV5-1 - TRBJ2-7 -
CASSQDRALREQYF TGTGCCAGCAGCCAGGACAGGGCCCTACGGGAGCAGTACTTC TRBV28 - TRBJ2-7 TRBD1
CASSLLAGGRGGAYNEQFF TGTGCCAGCAGTCTGCTAGCGGGAGGACGGGGCGGGGCGTACAATGAGCAGTTCTTC TRBV6-6 - TRBJ2-1 TRBD2
CASSSRHSSGNQPQHF TGTGCCAGCAGTTCCAGACACAGCTCTGGTAATCAGCCCCAGCATTTT TRBV5-6 - TRBJ1-5 -
CASSLSSSYNEQFF TGTGCCAGTAGTCTTTCGTCCTCCTACAATGAGCAGTTCTTC TRBV19 - TRBJ2-1 -
CASSSWTRRLSGANVLTF TGTGCCAGCAGTTCCTGGACTAGGCGATTATCTGGGGCCAACGTCCTGACTTTC TRBV6-2/TRBV6-3 - TRBJ2-6 TRBD2
CASREREGADTQYF TGTGCCAGCCGGGAGCGGGAGGGCGCGGATACGCAGTATTTT TRBV9 - TRBJ2-3 TRBD2
CASSIQGAGANEKLFF TGTGCCAGTAGTATACAGGGGGCAGGAGCTAATGAAAAACTGTTTTTT TRBV19 - TRBJ1-4 TRBD1
CASRLHPRDRLNTEAFF TGTGCCAGTAGACTCCATCCCCGGGACAGGCTGAACACTGAAGCTTTCTTT TRBV19 - TRBJ1-1 TRBD1
CASSLVSGRGTGELFF TGTGCCAGCAGCTTAGTTAGCGGGAGAGGGACCGGGGAGCTGTTTTTT TRBV11-2 - TRBJ2-2 TRBD2
CASIDLQGGQPQHF TGTGCCAGCATCGATCTCCAGGGAGGTCAGCCCCAGCATTTT TRBV6-5 - TRBJ1-5 -
CASSPGQGGSPLHF TGTGCCAGCTCACCGGGACAGGGGGGTTCACCCCTCCACTTT TRBV18 once TRBJ1-6 TRBD1
CASGYQGPGEAFF TGTGCTAGTGGTTATCAGGGGCCAGGCGAAGCTTTCTTT TRBV12-5 - TRBJ1-1 -
CASSRPGSSYNEQFF TGTGCCAGCAGCCGACCGGGGAGCTCCTACAATGAGCAGTTCTTC TRBV25-1 - TRBJ2-1 -
CASSPTGGSGYGYTF TGTGCCAGCAGCCCAACAGGGGGCAGTGGCTATGGCTACACCTTC TRBV5-8 - TRBJ1-2 TRBD1